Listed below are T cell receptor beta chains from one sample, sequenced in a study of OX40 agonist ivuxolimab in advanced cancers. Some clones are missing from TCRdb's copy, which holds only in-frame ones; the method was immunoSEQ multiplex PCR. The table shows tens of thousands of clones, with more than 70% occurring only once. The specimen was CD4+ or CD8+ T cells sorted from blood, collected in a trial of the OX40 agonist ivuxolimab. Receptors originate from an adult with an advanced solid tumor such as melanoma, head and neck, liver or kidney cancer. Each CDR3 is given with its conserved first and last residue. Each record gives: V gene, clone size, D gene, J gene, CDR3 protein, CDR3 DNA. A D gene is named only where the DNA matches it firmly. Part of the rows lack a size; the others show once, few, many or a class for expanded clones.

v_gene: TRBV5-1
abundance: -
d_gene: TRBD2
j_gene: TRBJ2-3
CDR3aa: CASSLGFSGRAQDTQYF
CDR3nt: TGCGCCAGCAGCTTGGGGTTTAGCGGGAGGGCCCAAGATACGCAGTATTTT

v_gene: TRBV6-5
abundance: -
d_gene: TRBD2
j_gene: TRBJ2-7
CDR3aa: CASSYSSGSPSYEQYF
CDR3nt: TGTGCCAGCAGTTACTCCAGCGGGAGCCCCTCCTACGAGCAGTACTTC

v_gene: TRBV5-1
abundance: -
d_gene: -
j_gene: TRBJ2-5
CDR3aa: CASSLEVTGPSQYF
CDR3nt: TGCGCCAGCAGCTTGGAGGTCACAGGGCCATCCCAGTACTTC

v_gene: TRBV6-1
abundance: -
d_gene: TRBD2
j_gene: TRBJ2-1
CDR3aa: CASSVLAGGQRNEQFF
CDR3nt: TGTGCCAGCAGTGTACTAGCGGGGGGCCAACGTAATGAGCAGTTCTTC

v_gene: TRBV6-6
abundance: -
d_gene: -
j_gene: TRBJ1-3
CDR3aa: CASSSTGRGNTIYF
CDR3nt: TGTGCCAGCAGTTCAACAGGGCGTGGAAACACCATATATTTT

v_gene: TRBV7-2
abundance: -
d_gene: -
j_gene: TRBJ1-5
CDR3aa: CASSLALYQPQHF
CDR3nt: TGTGCCAGCAGCTTAGCGTTGTATCAGCCCCAGCATTTT

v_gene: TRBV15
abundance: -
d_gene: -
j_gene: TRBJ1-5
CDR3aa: CATSKRTGGDGNQPQHF
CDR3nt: TGTGCCACCAGCAAGAGGACCGGGGGAGATGGTAATCAGCCCCAGCATTTT

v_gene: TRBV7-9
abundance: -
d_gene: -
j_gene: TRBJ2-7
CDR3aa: CASSSLGPLGAYEQYF
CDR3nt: TGTGCCAGCAGCTCTCTAGGGCCCCTCGGCGCCTACGAGCAGTACTTC

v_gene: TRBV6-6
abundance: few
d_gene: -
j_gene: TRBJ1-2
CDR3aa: CASSSQINYGYTF
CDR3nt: TGTGCCAGCAGTTCGCAGATAAACTATGGCTACACCTTC

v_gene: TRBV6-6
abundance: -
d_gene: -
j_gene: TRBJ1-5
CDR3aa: CASRTTGNQPQHF
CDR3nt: TGTGCCAGCAGAACTACAGGGAATCAGCCCCAGCATTTT

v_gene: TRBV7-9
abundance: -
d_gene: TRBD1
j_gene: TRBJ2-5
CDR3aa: CASSSDRGRETQYF
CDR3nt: TGTGCCAGCAGCTCGGACAGGGGGAGGGAGACCCAGTACTTC

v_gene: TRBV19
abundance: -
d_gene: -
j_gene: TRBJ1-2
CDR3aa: CASSIYGVSNYGYTF
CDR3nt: TGTGCCAGTAGTATTTATGGGGTTTCGAACTATGGCTACACCTTC

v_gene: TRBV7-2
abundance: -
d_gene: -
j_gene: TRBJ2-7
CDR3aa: CASSAGTAEQYF
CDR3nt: TGTGCCAGCAGCGCAGGGACGGCAGAGCAGTACTTC

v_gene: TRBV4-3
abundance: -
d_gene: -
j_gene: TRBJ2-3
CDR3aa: CASSQDQGRRTDTQYF
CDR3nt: TGCGCCAGCAGCCAAGATCAGGGACGGAGAACAGATACGCAGTATTTT

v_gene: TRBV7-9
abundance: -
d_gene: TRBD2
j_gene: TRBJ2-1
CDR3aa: CASSLMAGVSNEQFF
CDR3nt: TGTGCCAGCAGCTTAATGGCGGGAGTGAGCAATGAGCAGTTCTTC

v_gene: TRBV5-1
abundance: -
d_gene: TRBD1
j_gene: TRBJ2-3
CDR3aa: CASSGGQGSTDTQYF
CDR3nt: TGCGCCAGCAGCGGTGGACAGGGCAGCACAGATACGCAGTATTTT

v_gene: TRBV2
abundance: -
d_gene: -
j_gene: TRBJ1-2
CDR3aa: CASSEGLEGYTF
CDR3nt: TGTGCCAGCAGTGAGGGCCTAGAGGGCTACACCTTC

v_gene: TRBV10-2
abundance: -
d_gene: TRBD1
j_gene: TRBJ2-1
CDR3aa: CASSGRTGGNYNEQFF
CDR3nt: TGCGCCAGCAGTGGCAGGACAGGGGGCAACTACAATGAGCAGTTCTTC

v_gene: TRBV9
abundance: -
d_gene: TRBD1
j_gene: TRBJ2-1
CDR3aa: CASTSGTGYNEQFF
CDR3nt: TGTGCCAGCACTTCCGGGACAGGGTACAATGAGCAGTTCTTC

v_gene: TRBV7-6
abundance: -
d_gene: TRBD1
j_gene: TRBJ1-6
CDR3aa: CASSLAPPGQGTTNSPLHF
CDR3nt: TGTGCCAGCAGCTTAGCCCCCCCGGGACAGGGGACGACTAATTCACCCCTCCACTTT